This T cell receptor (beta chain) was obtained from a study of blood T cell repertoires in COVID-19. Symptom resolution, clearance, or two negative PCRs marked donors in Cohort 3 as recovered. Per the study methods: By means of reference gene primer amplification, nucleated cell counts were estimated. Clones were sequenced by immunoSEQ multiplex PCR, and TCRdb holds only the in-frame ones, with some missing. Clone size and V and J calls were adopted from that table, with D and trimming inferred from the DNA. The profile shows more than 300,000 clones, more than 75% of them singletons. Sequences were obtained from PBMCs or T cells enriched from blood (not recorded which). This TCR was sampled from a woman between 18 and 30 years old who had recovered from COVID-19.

CDR3 region: CASIDRIYYSGANVLTF. CDR3 in DNA: TGTGCCAGCATCGACAGAATCTACTACTCTGGGGCCAACGTCCTGACTTTC. The chain is built from TRBV2 and TRBJ2-6, with a possible D match to TRBD1 (5 bases). This CDR3 contains 17 residues. Per the germline V gene, CDR1 is SNHLY and CDR2 is FYNNEI. Trimming cost V 7 bases and J 0 bases, with 16 bases left between them.